A single sample is the source of the 7 T cell receptor beta chains below, sequenced in a study of cytomegalovirus exposure and HLA in healthy donors. Primers: 60 Vbeta forward and 13 Jbeta reverse. Clones were read by immunoSEQ multiplex PCR, and TCRdb kept only the in-frame ones, dropping some. The sample records about 73,000 clones, over 70% being singletons. The sample comprised PBMCs. The source is a male donor in good health and CMV-seronegative.

This clone was detected a few times. This chain links TRBV30 with TRBJ2-5, with a possible D match to TRBD2 (5 bases). Germline CDR1 GTSNPN, CDR2 SVGIG (reference sequence). V lost 3 bases to trimming and J lost 2 bases, with 13 bases between them. The CDR3 runs 14 residues. The CDR3 here is CAWRPSGTQETQYF. CDR3 nucleotide sequence: TGTGCCTGGAGGCCTTCGGGAACACAAGAGACCCAGTACTTC.

The V and J genes are TRBV5-1 and TRBJ2-7, with D perhaps matching TRBD1 (7 bases). Trimming took off 7 bases at V and 0 bases at J, with 23 bases between the two ends. Germline lookup yields CDR1 SGHRS and CDR2 YFSETQ. This CDR3 has 17 amino acids. The CDR3 sequence: CASGQPSGGPYSYEQYF. The CDR3 DNA reads TGCGCCAGCGGTCAACCATCAGGGGGGCCCTACTCCTACGAGCAGTACTTC.

V usage is TRBV5-1 and J usage is TRBJ1-5; D gene uncertain. Trimming cost V 1 base and J 7 bases, with 15 bases left between them. This CDR3 region has 15 residues. The germline gives CDR1 SGHRS, CDR2 YFSETQ. The CDR3: CASSLTTGGYQPQHF. The CDR3 DNA follows: TGCGCCAGCAGCTTGACGACGGGCGGGTACCAGCCCCAGCATTTT.

V and J are TRBV5-1 and TRBJ1-2, with 9 bases that match TRBD1. CDR1 and CDR2 from the germline V gene are SGHRS and YFSETQ. With 4 bases clipped from V and 7 bases from J, the junction kept 5 bases outside the gene matches. This CDR3 has 13 residues. CDR3 sequence reads: CASSRDRERGYTF. The DNA for the CDR3 is TGCGCCAGCAGCAGGGACAGGGAACGTGGCTACACCTTC.

The chain employs TRBV30 and TRBJ2-7; TRBD1 matches at 7 bases. The germline V gene has CDR1 GTSNPN and CDR2 SVGIG (reference sequence). CDR3 length equals 14 residues. V shed 4 bases, J shed 4 bases, and the junction held 10 bases outside the gene matches. CDR3 sequence: CAWNTGVSPYEQYF. Here the CDR3 DNA reads TGTGCCTGGAATACAGGGGTTTCTCCATACGAGCAGTACTTC.

The CDR3 DNA follows: TGTGCCAGCAGTTTAACCGGGACTGCCCGGGAGACCCAGTACTTC. This gives the protein CASSLTGTARETQYF. This chain links TRBV6-4 with TRBJ2-5, with D maybe TRBD2 (6 bases). V was shortened by 5 bases and J by 5 bases, with 18 bases between the two germline ends. The CDR3 length is 15 residues. The germline gives CDR1 MRHNA, CDR2 SNTAGT.

The CDR3 sequence is CASSPGTGSWEKLFF. The CDR3 bases are TGTGCCAGTAGTCCCGGGACAGGGTCTTGGGAAAAACTGTTTTTT. The gene calls are TRBV19 and TRBJ1-4; 9 bases match TRBD1. Unmatched junction bases numbered 9, after V lost 5 bases and J lost 8 bases. The CDR3 covers 15 residues. Germline V CDR1 and CDR2: LNHDA, SQIVND (reference sequence).